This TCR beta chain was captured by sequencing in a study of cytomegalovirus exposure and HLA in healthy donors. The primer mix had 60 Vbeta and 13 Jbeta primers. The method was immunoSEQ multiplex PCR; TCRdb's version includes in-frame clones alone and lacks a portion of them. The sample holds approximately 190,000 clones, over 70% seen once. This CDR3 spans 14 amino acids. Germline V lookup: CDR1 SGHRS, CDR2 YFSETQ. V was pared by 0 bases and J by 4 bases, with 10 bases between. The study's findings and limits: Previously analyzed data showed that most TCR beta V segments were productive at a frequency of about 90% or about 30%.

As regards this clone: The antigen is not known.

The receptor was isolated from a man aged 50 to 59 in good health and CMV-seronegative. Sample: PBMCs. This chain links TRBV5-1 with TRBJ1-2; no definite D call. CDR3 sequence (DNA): TGCGCCAGCAGCTTGGATCTCCTAAGCTATGGCTACACCTTC. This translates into CASSLDLLSYGYTF.